The T cell receptor (beta chain) under discussion was sequenced for a study of tumor-infiltrating lymphocytes in primary liver carcinoma. The study extracted blood RNA from unsorted whole blood and also extracted germline DNA. A note on this clonotype: This clone may be a read error of a much larger clone one base away.

This CDR3 spans 16 amino acids. Reverse transcription of 500 to 650 ng total RNA with a constant-region primer produced TCR beta cDNA. TCR beta libraries came from three nested multiplex PCR rounds using slightly modified ARM-PCR. PCR rounds one and two used TRBV1-TRBV30 forward primers with a C-beta reverse primer for around 11 cycles each. TCRdb passed the multiplex PCR reads through MiXCR, listing each CDR3 protein once. The profile covers about 310,000 distinct CDR3 sequences, with 65% appearing a single time and roughly 9% taken by the ten largest. V is TRBV12-3 or TRBV12-4 and J is TRBJ2-1; 9 nucleotides line up with TRBD2. This clonotype was sampled from a man in his forties with primary liver carcinoma and hepatitis B virus infection. The source material was peripheral blood. In nucleotides, the CDR3 is TGTGCCAGCAGCCACATCGGGACTAGCTTCTACTATGAGCAGTTCTTC. It yields the protein CASSHIGTSFYYEQFF.